The 21 T cell receptor beta chains listed next were all sequenced from one sample in a study of OX40 agonist ivuxolimab in advanced cancers. Generated by immunoSEQ multiplex PCR, the TCRdb table keeps only in-frame clones and is missing some. The sample holds some 90,000 clones, more than 70% seen once. Sequenced material: CD4+ or CD8+ T cells sorted from blood, taken in a trial of the OX40 agonist ivuxolimab. The receptors originated from an adult with an advanced solid tumor such as melanoma, head and neck, liver or kidney cancer.

V gene TRBV11-1 combines with J gene TRBJ2-1; TRBD2 aligns across 10 bases. The germline V gene encodes CDR1 SGHAT and CDR2 FQDESV (reference sequence). The CDR3 is made up of 17 amino acids. The V gene end was trimmed by 0 bases and the J gene end by 4 bases; junction bases not matched to a gene: 6. In DNA, the CDR3 is TGTGCCAGCAGCTTAGCGCCTAGCGGGAGTGTGTACAATGAGCAGTTCTTC. This translates into CASSLAPSGSVYNEQFF.

The CDR3 loop is CASSLNGPNTEAFF. The CDR3 DNA is TGTGCCAGCAGCTTAAACGGTCCGAACACTGAAGCTTTCTTT. The chain links TRBV7-3 to TRBJ1-1; D not certain. The CDR3 totals 14 residues. The germline V gene has CDR1 SGHTA and CDR2 FQGTGA. V dropped 1 base and J dropped 1 base, with 7 bases sitting between them.

The V and J genes are TRBV7-9 and TRBJ2-2; D might be TRBD2 (6 bases). The CDR3 contains 17 residues. Germline CDR1 and CDR2: SEHNR and FQNEAQ (reference sequence). Trimming left V 5 bases short and J 7 bases short, with 23 bases between. The CDR3 DNA follows: TGTGCCAGCAGCATTCCCGGGACTCCCGGGAGAGACGGGGAGCTGTTTTTT. Translated: CASSIPGTPGRDGELFF.

The rearrangement uses TRBV6-5 and TRBJ2-2; D not resolved. V lost 2 bases to trimming and J lost 6 bases, with 7 bases between them. The CDR3 contains 13 residues. CDR1 and CDR2 (germline): MNHEY, SVGAGI. The CDR3 DNA sequence: TGTGCCAGCAGTTACGACATTTCCGGGGAGCTGTTTTTT. Translated: CASSYDISGELFF.

This rearrangement joins TRBV7-2 to TRBJ2-5; D is undetermined. CDR3 length equals 13 residues. Between the trimmed V and J ends, which lost 1 base and 4 bases, there was a span of 7 bases. The germline CDR1 and CDR2 sequences are SGHTA and FQGNSA. CDR3 nucleotide sequence: TGTGCCAGCAGCTTAGTTGGGATAGAGACCCAGTACTTC. It encodes CASSLVGIETQYF.

The rearrangement links TRBV12-5 to TRBJ2-5, with TRBD2 identical over 9 bases. Germline CDR1 LGHNT, CDR2 FRNRAP. With 1 base clipped from V and 5 bases from J, the junction kept 5 bases outside the gene matches. The CDR3 spans 15 residues. CDR3 DNA sequence: TGTGCTAGTGGTTTGGGTAGCGGGAGAGGGGAGACCCAGTACTTC. Translation: CASGLGSGRGETQYF.

The chain employs TRBV5-6 and TRBJ2-2; D not resolved. This CDR3 region has 14 residues. Trimming removed 4 bases at V and 4 bases at J, with 11 bases between. Per germline, CDR1 SGHDT and CDR2 YYEEEE. CDR3 loop: CASSPGPTTGELFF. In nucleotides, the CDR3 is TGTGCCAGCAGCCCTGGCCCTACCACCGGGGAGCTGTTTTTT.

The genes are TRBV11-3 and TRBJ2-1; 15 bases map to TRBD2. With 3 bases clipped from V and 6 bases from J, the junction kept 12 bases outside the gene matches. Germline V lookup: CDR1 SGHNT, CDR2 YENEEA. The CDR3 runs to 19 residues. The CDR3: CASSFMGLAGGLFGNEQFF. The CDR3 bases are TGTGCCAGCAGCTTTATGGGACTAGCGGGAGGATTGTTCGGCAATGAGCAGTTCTTC.

The J gene is TRBJ1-1, the V gene TRBV29-1; D remains unclear. The CDR3 has 9 residues. Germline V gives CDR1 SQVTM, CDR2 ANQGSEA. V gave up 3 bases and J gave up 6 bases, with 2 bases separating them. For the CDR3, the DNA is TGCAGCGTTGACCCTGAAGCTTTCTTT. Residues: CSVDPEAFF.

The rearrangement joins TRBV7-2 to TRBJ2-2; no definite D call. The CDR3 is 15 residues long. Germline lookup yields CDR1 SGHTA and CDR2 FQGNSA. V was cut by 0 bases and J by 1 base, with 6 bases left in between. DNA of the CDR3: TGTGCCAGCAGCTTAGCGGCCATGAACACCGGGGAGCTGTTTTTT. Translated, it gives CASSLAAMNTGELFF.

The genes are TRBV6-6 and TRBJ1-2; the match to TRBD1 covers 7 bases. The CDR3 runs 13 residues. Trimming cost V 2 bases and J 8 bases; bases outside gene matches: 5. Germline V gene sequence: CDR1 MNHNY, CDR2 SVGAGI (reference sequence). The CDR3 bases are TGTGCCAGCAGTTACGAGGGGGCCGGGGGCTACACCTTC. It yields the protein CASSYEGAGGYTF.

V is TRBV7-2 and J is TRBJ2-7, with TRBD2 identical over 11 bases. Germline-derived CDR1 and CDR2 are SGHTA and FQGNSA. This CDR3 is 15 amino acids long. V gave up 1 base and J gave up 6 bases; unmatched junction bases: 5. CDR3 amino acids: CASSLGLAGSAEQYF. As DNA, the CDR3 is TGTGCCAGCAGCTTAGGACTAGCGGGATCGGCCGAGCAGTACTTC. The full variable domain, in which reference TRBV7-2 and TRBJ2-7 provide the parts outside the CDR3, is GAGVSQSPSNKVTEKGKDVELRCDPISGHTALYWYRQSLGQGLEFLIYFQGNSAPDKSGLPSDRFSAERTGGSVSTLTIQRTQQEDSAVYLCASSLGLAGSAEQYFGPGTRLTVT.

The chain joins TRBV19 to TRBJ1-4; D remains unclear. The CDR3 length is 12 residues. With 5 bases removed from V and 12 bases from J, the gap between germline ends came to 13 bases. Germline V gene sequence: CDR1 LNHDA, CDR2 SQIVND (reference sequence). As DNA, the CDR3 is TGTGCCAGTAGTTTACAGTTCACGGAACTGTTTTTT. Translating it yields CASSLQFTELFF.

J is TRBJ2-3 and V is TRBV27, with D possibly matching TRBD1 (6 bases). The V end lost 3 bases, the J end lost 5 bases, and 21 bases lay between the germline ends. The CDR3 consists of 17 residues. Germline V gives CDR1 MNHEY, CDR2 SMNVEV (reference sequence). The CDR3 DNA reads TGTGCCAGCAGTTTTTACGGCAGGGGTCCCAGGGGAGATACGCAGTATTTT. Its protein is CASSFYGRGPRGDTQYF.

The chain couples TRBV18 to TRBJ1-1; 9 bases are shared with TRBD1. The V gene's germline CDR1 is KGHSH and CDR2 LQKENI. The CDR3 spans 17 residues. Losses at the gene ends were 3 bases for V and 1 base for J; bases not matched to a gene: 9. The CDR3: CASSPTGGKGWNTEAFF. The DNA of the CDR3 is TGTGCCAGCTCACCGACAGGGGGGAAGGGTTGGAACACTGAAGCTTTCTTT.

The chain carries TRBV27 and TRBJ2-3; D ambiguous. V shed 9 bases and J shed 0 bases, with 13 bases lying between them. This CDR3 contains 14 residues. Per germline, CDR1 MNHEY and CDR2 SMNVEV (reference sequence). CDR3 DNA: TGTGCCAGTTACACGAGCGTGAGCACAGATACGCAGTATTTT. Encoded protein: CASYTSVSTDTQYF.

For this clone: At the DNA level, this CDR3 is encoded by other sequences in the same sample as well. The chain combines TRBV7-3 with TRBJ2-5; no clear D. Germline V CDR1 and CDR2: SGHTA, FQGTGA. CDR3 length equals 13 residues. Trimming removed 1 base at V and 5 bases at J, with 8 bases between. CDR3 loop: CASSLNSGETQYF. DNA for the CDR3: TGTGCCAGCAGCTTAAATTCCGGGGAGACCCAGTACTTC.

This chain links TRBV30 with TRBJ1-4; unclear D gene. Between the trimmed V and J ends, which lost 1 base and 5 bases, there was a span of 14 bases. The CDR3 spans 15 residues. Per germline, CDR1 GTSNPN and CDR2 SVGIG (reference sequence). Here the CDR3 reads CAWSGRTGGNEKLFF. CDR3 DNA: TGTGCCTGGAGTGGAAGGACCGGTGGGAATGAAAAACTGTTTTTT.

The chain combines TRBV19 with TRBJ2-1; D is perhaps TRBD1 or TRBD2 (5 bases each). This CDR3 is built from 15 residues. Germline CDR1 LNHDA, CDR2 SQIVND (reference sequence). The germline V and J ends were trimmed by 5 bases and 5 bases, with 16 bases remaining between them. The CDR3 region has the DNA TGTGCCAGTAGTTCACGACACGGGGCGGACAATGAGCAGTTCTTC. Translating it yields CASSSRHGADNEQFF.

The chain recombines TRBV5-1 with TRBJ2-1, with D perhaps TRBD2 (5 bases). There are 15 residues in the CDR3. Looked up from germline, CDR1 is SGHRS and CDR2 is YFSETQ. V lost 0 bases to trimming and J lost 4 bases, with 11 bases between them. CDR3 sequence reads: CASSLGLAGYNEQFF. CDR3 bases: TGCGCCAGCAGCTTGGGGCTAGCTGGGTACAATGAGCAGTTCTTC.

The V and J genes are TRBV7-2 and TRBJ2-1, with 12 bases fitting TRBD2. There are 16 residues in the CDR3. V gave up 1 base and J gave up 9 bases; unmatched junction bases: 7. Germline V gene data show CDR1 as SGHTA and CDR2 as FQGNSA. The CDR3 spells CASSLVATSGSIEQFF. The CDR3 DNA follows: TGTGCCAGCAGCTTAGTTGCGACTAGCGGGAGTATTGAGCAGTTCTTC. Full variable domain (rest looked up from reference TRBV7-2 and TRBJ2-1): GAGVSQSPSNKVTEKGKDVELRCDPISGHTALYWYRQSLGQGLEFLIYFQGNSAPDKSGLPSDRFSAERTGGSVSTLTIQRTQQEDSAVYLCASSLVATSGSIEQFFGPGTRLTVL.